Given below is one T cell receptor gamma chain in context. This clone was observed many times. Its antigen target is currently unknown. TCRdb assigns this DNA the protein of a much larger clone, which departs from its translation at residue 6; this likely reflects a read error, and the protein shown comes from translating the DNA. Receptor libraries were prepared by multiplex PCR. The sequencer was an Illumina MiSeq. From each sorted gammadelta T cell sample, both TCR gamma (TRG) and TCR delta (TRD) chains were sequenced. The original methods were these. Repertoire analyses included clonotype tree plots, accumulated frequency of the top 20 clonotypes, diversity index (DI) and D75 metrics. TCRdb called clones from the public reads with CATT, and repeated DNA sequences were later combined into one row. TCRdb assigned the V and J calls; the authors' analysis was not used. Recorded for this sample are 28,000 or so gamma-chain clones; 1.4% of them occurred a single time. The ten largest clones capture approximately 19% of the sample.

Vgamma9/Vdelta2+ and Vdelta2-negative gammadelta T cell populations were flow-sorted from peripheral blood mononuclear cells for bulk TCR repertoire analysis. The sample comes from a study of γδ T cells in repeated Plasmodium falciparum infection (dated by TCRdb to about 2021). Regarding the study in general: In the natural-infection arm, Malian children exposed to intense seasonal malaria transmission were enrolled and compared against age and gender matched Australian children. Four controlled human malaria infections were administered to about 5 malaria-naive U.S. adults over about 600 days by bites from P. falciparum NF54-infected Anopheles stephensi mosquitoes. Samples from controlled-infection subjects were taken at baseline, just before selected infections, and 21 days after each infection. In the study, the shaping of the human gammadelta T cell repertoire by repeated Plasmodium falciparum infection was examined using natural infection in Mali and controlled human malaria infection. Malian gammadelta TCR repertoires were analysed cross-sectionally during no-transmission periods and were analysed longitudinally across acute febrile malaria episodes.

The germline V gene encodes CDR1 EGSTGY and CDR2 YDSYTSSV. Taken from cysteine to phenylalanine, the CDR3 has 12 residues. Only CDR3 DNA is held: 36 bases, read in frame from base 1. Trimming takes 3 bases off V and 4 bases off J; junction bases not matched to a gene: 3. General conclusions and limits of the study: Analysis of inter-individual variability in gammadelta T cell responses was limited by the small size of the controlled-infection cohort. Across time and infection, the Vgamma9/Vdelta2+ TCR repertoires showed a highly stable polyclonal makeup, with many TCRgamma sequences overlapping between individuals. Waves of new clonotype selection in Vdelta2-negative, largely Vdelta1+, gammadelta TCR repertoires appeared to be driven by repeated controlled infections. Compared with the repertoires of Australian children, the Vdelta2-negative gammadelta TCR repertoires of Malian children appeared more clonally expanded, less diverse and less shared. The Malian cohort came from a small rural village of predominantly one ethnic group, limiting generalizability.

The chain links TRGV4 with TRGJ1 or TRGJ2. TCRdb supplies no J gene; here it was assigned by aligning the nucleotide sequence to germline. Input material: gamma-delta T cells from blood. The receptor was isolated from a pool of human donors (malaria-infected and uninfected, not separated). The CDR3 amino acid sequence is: CATWDQYYKKLF. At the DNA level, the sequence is TGTGCCACCTGGGATCAATATTATAAGAAACTCTTT.